Shown below are 21 T cell receptor beta chains from a single sample sequenced in a study of T cells in Graves' hyperthyroidism and ophthalmopathy. From RNA transcripts, TCR beta CDR3 regions were amplified. RT-PCR in the first round (using the HTBI primer set) targeted the TCR CDR3. TCRdb independently ran MiXCR on the multiplex PCR reads; one entry per CDR3 protein. The sample lists 700,000 or so distinct CDR3 sequences; about 14% were seen once. The sample taken for sequencing was blood. These receptor sequences come from a woman between 45 and 65 years old with Graves' ophthalmopathy.

Concerning this clonotype: This may arise from a read error, as a much more abundant clone is one base away. The rearrangement joins TRBV2 to TRBJ2-1, with D possibly matching TRBD2 (6 bases). The CDR3 spans 11 residues. CDR1 SNHLY and CDR2 FYNNEI come from the germline V gene. CDR3 in amino acids: CTSRVGGEQFF. The CDR3 coding sequence is TGTACCAGCCGGGTGGGGGGTGAGCAGTTCTTC.

A few counts support this clonotype. The rearrangement uses TRBV4-3 and TRBJ2-5, with 7 bases lining up with TRBD1. CDR1 and CDR2 from the germline V gene are LGHNA and YSLEER. This CDR3 has 17 amino acids. The J segment lost 0 bases and the V segment lost 0 bases, leaving 7 bases of the junction unmatched. The CDR3 loop is CASSQELPGQYQETQYF. In DNA form, the CDR3 reads TGCGCCAGCAGCCAAGAACTCCCGGGACAGTACCAAGAGACCCAGTACTTC.

This chain connects TRBV6-2 or TRBV6-3 to TRBJ1-1, with D hard to call. The CDR3 extends over 17 amino acids. V was trimmed by 5 bases and J by 0 bases, leaving 19 bases between them. Germline lookup yields CDR1 MNHEY and CDR2 SVGEGT. The CDR3 loop is CASSALRTLEMNTEAFF. The CDR3 bases are TGTGCCAGCAGTGCTCTTCGGACGCTCGAAATGAACACTGAAGCTTTCTTT.

This clonotype was detected many times. This chain joins TRBV7-9 and TRBJ2-7, with D tentatively TRBD1 (6 bases). Germline CDR1 and CDR2: SEHNR and FQNEAQ (reference sequence). Trimming left V 1 base short and J 0 bases short, with 10 bases between. The CDR3 length is 15 residues. The CDR3 region has the DNA TGTGCCAGCAGCTTAGGTCAGGGGCCCTCCTACGAGCAGTACTTC. This codes for CASSLGQGPSYEQYF.

This clonotype has at least ten counts. The chain carries TRBV11-3 and TRBJ2-1; 7 bases match TRBD2. J gave up 0 bases and V 0 bases, and 14 bases lay outside the gene matches. Germline CDR1 SGHNT, CDR2 YENEEA. The CDR3 is made up of 20 amino acids. The chain's CDR3 is CASSLDRGSSGLGSYNEQFF. The CDR3 DNA reads as TGTGCCAGCAGCTTAGATAGGGGATCTAGCGGTTTGGGCTCCTACAATGAGCAGTTCTTC.

This clonotype came up a few times. This rearrangement joins TRBV20-1 to TRBJ1-2; 7 bases line up with TRBD1. This CDR3 has 16 amino acids. The V gene's germline CDR1 is DFQATT and CDR2 SNEGSKA (reference sequence). The V segment lost 2 bases and the J segment 0 bases; nucleotides outside the gene matches: 9. CDR3 sequence: CSARLVSGGTNYGYTF. CDR3 nucleotides: TGCAGTGCTAGACTAGTCTCAGGGGGGACTAACTATGGCTACACCTTC.

This clonotype came up a few times. This chain links TRBV27 with TRBJ1-6; 7 bases align to TRBD1. Germline V gene data show CDR1 as MNHEY and CDR2 as SMNVEV (reference sequence). The trim removed 4 bases at V and 2 bases at J, leaving 11 bases unmatched. This CDR3 is built from 18 residues. CDR3 sequence (DNA): TGTGCCAGCAGTTCTCAACCACAGGGGATACCCTATAATTCACCCCTCCACTTT. This gives the protein CASSSQPQGIPYNSPLHF.

In its sample, this clonotype was seen a few times. The V gene is TRBV7-2, the J gene TRBJ1-4, with D possibly TRBD1 on 6 matching bases. This CDR3 spans 15 amino acids. The V end lost 2 bases, the J end lost 7 bases, and 14 bases lay between the germline ends. The germline CDR1 and CDR2 sequences are SGHTA and FQGNSA. The CDR3 sequence is CASSLMGRGGEKLFF. The CDR3 nucleotides are TGTGCCAGCAGCTTAATGGGCAGGGGAGGTGAAAAACTGTTTTTT.

CDR3 sequence (DNA): TGTGCCACCAGCAGGAGGACGAACAATGAGCAGTTCTTC. Its protein product is CATSRRTNNEQFF. The V gene is TRBV15, the J gene TRBJ2-1; no definite D call. The CDR3 totals 13 residues. Trimming shortened V by 3 bases and J by 5 bases, and 8 bases separated the two germline ends. From germline, CDR1 is LNHNV and CDR2 YYDKDF (reference sequence).

This chain joins TRBV19 and TRBJ1-5; no firm D call. Germline CDR1 reads LNHDA; CDR2 reads SQIVND (reference sequence). V dropped 3 bases and J dropped 1 base, with 7 bases sitting between them. This CDR3 has 14 residues. The CDR3 DNA follows: TGTGCCAGTAGTATGGGCTGGAGCAATCAGCCCCAGCATTTT. Encoded protein: CASSMGWSNQPQHF.

This clonotype was recorded many times. The chain employs TRBV12-3 or TRBV12-4 and TRBJ2-5; D is unresolved. The CDR3 contains 13 residues. V shed 3 bases and J shed 5 bases, with 10 bases lying between them. CDR3 region: CASSFLQSETQYF. In nucleotides, the CDR3 is TGTGCCAGCAGTTTTTTGCAATCGGAGACCCAGTACTTC.

This clonotype was detected ten times or more. The CDR3 spells CASSLEDRVQPQHF. CDR3 DNA sequence: TGTGCCAGCAGTTTGGAGGACAGGGTTCAGCCCCAGCATTTT. The chain carries TRBV28 and TRBJ1-5, with 8 bases lining up with TRBD1. This CDR3 is built from 14 residues. V was pared by 3 bases and J by 6 bases, with 4 bases of the junction left unmatched. Per germline, CDR1 MDHEN and CDR2 SYDVKM.

Of note for this clonotype: A much larger clone is a single base away; this may be a read error. This chain connects TRBV5-1 to TRBJ2-7; D is unclear. V dropped 6 bases and J dropped 2 bases, with 15 bases sitting between them. This CDR3 is built from 14 residues. Germline CDR1 reads SGHRS; CDR2 reads YFSETQ. The CDR3 loop reads CASNFLPGAYEQYF. The CDR3 region has the DNA TGCGCCAGCAACTTTCTTCCCGGTGCCTACGAGCAGTACTTC. The whole variable domain, filled in from reference TRBV5-1 and TRBJ2-7, reads KAGVTQTPRYLIKTRGQQVTLSCSPISGHRSVSWYQQTPGQGLQFLFEYFSETQRNKGNFPGRFSGRQFSNSRSEMNVSTLELGDSALYLCASNFLPGAYEQYFGPGTRLTVT.

The chain has TRBV6-2 or TRBV6-3 and TRBJ1-5, with a possible D match to TRBD1 (5 bases). V was trimmed by 7 bases and J by 4 bases, leaving 14 bases between them. Germline CDR1 reads MNHEY; CDR2 reads SVGEGT. This CDR3 contains 14 residues. The CDR3 DNA is TGTGCCAGCACCCCAACGACAGTAAATCAGCCCCAGCATTTT. This codes for CASTPTTVNQPQHF.

This clonotype was detected a few times. The chain combines TRBV20-1 with TRBJ2-7; 10 bases are a match to TRBD2. The junction had 6 bases not matched to a gene; V was cut back by 3 bases and J by 4 bases. The germline V gene has CDR1 DFQATT and CDR2 SNEGSKA (reference sequence). The CDR3 spans 14 residues. CDR3 sequence: CSASRLAGAYEQYF. Written as DNA, the CDR3 is TGCAGTGCTAGTCGTCTAGCGGGAGCGTACGAGCAGTACTTC.

This clonotype was counted at least ten times. The chain combines TRBV30 with TRBJ2-7; D might be TRBD1 or TRBD2, each matching 5 bases. This CDR3 has 13 amino acids. Per the germline V gene, CDR1 is GTSNPN and CDR2 is SVGIG (reference sequence). Trimming cost V 0 bases and J 10 bases, with 16 bases left between them. The CDR3 loop reads CAWSVPGPTEQYF. Written as DNA, the CDR3 is TGTGCCTGGAGTGTACCGGGGCCTACGGAACAGTACTTC. Using reference TRBV30 and TRBJ2-7 for the parts outside the CDR3, the full variable domain is SQTIHQWPATLVQPVGSPLSLECTVEGTSNPNLYWYRQAAGRGLQLLFYSVGIGQISSEVPQNLSASRPQDRQFILSSKKLLLSDSGFYLCAWSVPGPTEQYFGPGTRLTVT.

This clonotype was picked up many times. J is TRBJ1-2 and V is TRBV27; possible D gene TRBD1, 6 bases. Germline lookup yields CDR1 MNHEY and CDR2 SMNVEV (reference sequence). This CDR3 has 18 residues. Between the trimmed V and J ends, which lost 5 bases and 6 bases, there was a span of 28 bases. The CDR3 spells CASSPTIPLGGNGDGYTF. The CDR3 DNA is TGTGCCAGCAGTCCAACAATACCGTTAGGGGGGAATGGCGATGGCTACACCTTC.

Many counts were recorded for this clonotype. CDR3 in amino acids: CASSSVTSGYEQYF. The CDR3 DNA is TGTGCCAGCAGCTCCGTGACTAGCGGGTACGAGCAGTACTTC. This chain uses TRBV7-9 with TRBJ2-7; 10 positions match TRBD2. This CDR3 has 14 amino acids. V lost 4 bases, J lost 4 bases, and 4 bases stayed unmatched. Germline assignment: CDR1 SEHNR and CDR2 FQNEAQ (reference sequence).

This chain uses TRBV12-3 or TRBV12-4 with TRBJ2-6; weak D call: TRBD2 (6 bases). The CDR3 loop spans 15 amino acids. V was clipped by 3 bases and J by 4 bases, with 10 bases between them. The CDR3 is CASSFSGVGANVLTF. The CDR3 coding sequence is TGTGCCAGCAGTTTTTCGGGGGTGGGGGCCAACGTCCTGACTTTC.

This clonotype was recorded at least ten times. The CDR3 coding sequence is TGTGCCAGCAGCTTAGAGCTCGGTAGCGGGCGCTACCCCTACAATGAGCAGTTCTTC. The encoded protein is CASSLELGSGRYPYNEQFF. The chain is built from TRBV11-2 and TRBJ2-1; the match to TRBD2 covers 7 bases. The CDR3 loop spans 19 amino acids. Germline assignment: CDR1 SGHAT and CDR2 FQNNGV. V was clipped by 0 bases and J by 2 bases; unmatched bases: 13.

This clonotype appeared a few times. The rearrangement joins TRBV19 to TRBJ2-7; 8 positions agree with TRBD1. V was clipped by 2 bases and J by 4 bases; unmatched bases: 10. Germline-derived CDR1 and CDR2 are LNHDA and SQIVND (reference sequence). CDR3 length: 16 residues. CDR3 residues: CASSILGGQGRYEQYF. CDR3 nucleotide sequence: TGTGCCAGTAGTATACTGGGTGGACAGGGAAGGTACGAGCAGTACTTC.